This T cell receptor (beta chain) came from a study of T cell changes during pregnancy in multiple sclerosis. With 4 bases clipped from V and 2 bases from J, the junction kept 11 bases outside the gene matches. CDR3 length: 17 amino acids. CDR1 and CDR2 (germline): SGDLS, YYNGEE. This clone was detected only once. Here immunoSEQ multiplex PCR was the method, and the copy in TCRdb shows in-frame clones only, minus some. The sample records 35,000 to 45,000 clones, over 75% being singletons. The TCR originated in a female donor with multiple sclerosis, enrolled in a pregnancy study. The genes are TRBV9 and TRBJ2-7; 11 bases are a match to TRBD2. The sample was CD4+ T cells from peripheral blood mononuclear cells, taken in the third trimester of pregnancy. The CDR3 reads CASSPEIGTSGAYEQYF. Written as DNA, the CDR3 is TGTGCCAGCAGCCCTGAAATAGGGACTAGCGGAGCCTACGAGCAGTACTTC.